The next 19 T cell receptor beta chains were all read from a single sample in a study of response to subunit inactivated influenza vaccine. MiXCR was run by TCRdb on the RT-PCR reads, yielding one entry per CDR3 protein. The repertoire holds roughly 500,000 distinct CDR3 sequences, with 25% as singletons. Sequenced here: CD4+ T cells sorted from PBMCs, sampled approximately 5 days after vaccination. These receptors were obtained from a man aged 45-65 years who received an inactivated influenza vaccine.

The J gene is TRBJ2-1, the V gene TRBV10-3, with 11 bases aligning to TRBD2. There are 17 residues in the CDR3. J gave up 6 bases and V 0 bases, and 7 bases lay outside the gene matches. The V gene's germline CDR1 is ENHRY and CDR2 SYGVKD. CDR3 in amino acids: CAISESAKLAGANEQFF. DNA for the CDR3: TGTGCCATCAGTGAGTCAGCTAAACTAGCGGGAGCCAATGAGCAGTTCTTC.

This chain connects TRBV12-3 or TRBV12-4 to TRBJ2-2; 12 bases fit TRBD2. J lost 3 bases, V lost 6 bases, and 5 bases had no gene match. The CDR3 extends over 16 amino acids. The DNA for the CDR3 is TGTGCCAGCAGGACACGACTAGCGGGGGACACCGGGGAGCTGTTTTTT. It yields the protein CASRTRLAGDTGELFF.

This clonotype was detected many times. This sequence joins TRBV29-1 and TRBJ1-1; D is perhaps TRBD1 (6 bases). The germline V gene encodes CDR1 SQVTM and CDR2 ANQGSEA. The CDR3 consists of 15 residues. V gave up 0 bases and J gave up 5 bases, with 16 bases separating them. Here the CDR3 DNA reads TGCAGCGTTGAAGAATTCGGGGGCCCGGGGACTGAAGCTTTCTTT. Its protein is CSVEEFGGPGTEAFF.

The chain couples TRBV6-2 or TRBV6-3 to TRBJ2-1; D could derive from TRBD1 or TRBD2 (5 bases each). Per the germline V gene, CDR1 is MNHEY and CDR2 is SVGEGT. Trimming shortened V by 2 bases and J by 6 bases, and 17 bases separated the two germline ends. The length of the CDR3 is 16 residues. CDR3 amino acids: CASSYRPGGGLNEQFF. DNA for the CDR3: TGTGCCAGCAGTTACAGACCCGGTGGGGGTCTCAATGAGCAGTTCTTC.

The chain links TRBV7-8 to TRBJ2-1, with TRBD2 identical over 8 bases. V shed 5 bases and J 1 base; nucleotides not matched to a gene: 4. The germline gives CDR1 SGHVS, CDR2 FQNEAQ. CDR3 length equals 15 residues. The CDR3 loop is CASSRSGTSYNEQFF. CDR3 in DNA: TGTGCCAGCAGCCGTAGCGGGACGTCCTACAATGAGCAGTTCTTC.

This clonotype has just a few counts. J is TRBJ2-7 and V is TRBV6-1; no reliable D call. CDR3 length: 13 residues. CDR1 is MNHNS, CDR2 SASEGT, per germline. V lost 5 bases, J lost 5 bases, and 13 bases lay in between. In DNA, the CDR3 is TGTGCCAGCAGTCAGACCGGCCAGGACGAGCAGTACTTC. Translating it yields CASSQTGQDEQYF.

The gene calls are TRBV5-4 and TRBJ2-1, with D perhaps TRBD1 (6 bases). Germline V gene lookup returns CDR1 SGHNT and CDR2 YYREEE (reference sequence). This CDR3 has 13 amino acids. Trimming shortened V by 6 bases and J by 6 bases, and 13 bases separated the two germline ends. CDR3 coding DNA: TGTGCCAGCAAACTAGTGGGGGCCAATGAGCAGTTCTTC. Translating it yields CASKLVGANEQFF.

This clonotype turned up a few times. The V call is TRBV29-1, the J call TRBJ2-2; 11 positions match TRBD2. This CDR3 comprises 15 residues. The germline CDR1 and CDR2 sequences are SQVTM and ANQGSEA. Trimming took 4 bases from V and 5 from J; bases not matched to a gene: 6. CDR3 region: CSVGRTSGSTGELFF. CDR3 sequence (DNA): TGCAGCGTTGGCAGGACTAGCGGGTCTACCGGGGAGCTGTTTTTT.

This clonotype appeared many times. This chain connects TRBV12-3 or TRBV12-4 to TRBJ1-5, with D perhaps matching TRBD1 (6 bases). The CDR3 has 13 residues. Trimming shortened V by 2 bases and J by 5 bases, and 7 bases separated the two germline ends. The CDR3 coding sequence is TGTGCCAGCAGTTTAAGGGGGGATCAGCCCCAGCATTTT. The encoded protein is CASSLRGDQPQHF.

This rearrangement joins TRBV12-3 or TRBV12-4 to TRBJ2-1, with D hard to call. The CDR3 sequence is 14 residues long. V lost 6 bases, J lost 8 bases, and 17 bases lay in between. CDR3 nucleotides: TGTGCCAGCAGCACAGCTCGAGCCTTCGATGAGCAGTTCTTC. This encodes CASSTARAFDEQFF.

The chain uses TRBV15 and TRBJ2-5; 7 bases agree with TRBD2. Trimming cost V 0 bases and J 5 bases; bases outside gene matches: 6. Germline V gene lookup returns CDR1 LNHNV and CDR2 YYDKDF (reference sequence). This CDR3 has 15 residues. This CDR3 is CATSRDPQGGETQYF. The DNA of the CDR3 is TGTGCCACCAGCAGAGATCCTCAGGGAGGGGAGACCCAGTACTTC.

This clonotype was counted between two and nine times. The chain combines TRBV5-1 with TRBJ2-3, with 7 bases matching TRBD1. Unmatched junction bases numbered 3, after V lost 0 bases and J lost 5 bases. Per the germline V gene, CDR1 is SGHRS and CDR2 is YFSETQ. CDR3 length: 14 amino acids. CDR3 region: CASSLVTGEDTQYF. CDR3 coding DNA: TGCGCCAGCAGCTTGGTTACAGGGGAAGATACGCAGTATTTT.

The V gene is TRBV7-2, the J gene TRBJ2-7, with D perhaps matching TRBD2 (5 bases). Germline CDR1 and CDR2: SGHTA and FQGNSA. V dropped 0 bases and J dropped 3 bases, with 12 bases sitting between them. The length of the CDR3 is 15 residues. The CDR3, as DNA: TGTGCCAGCAGCTTAGCAGGGCAGGCGGGCTACGAGCAGTACTTC. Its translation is CASSLAGQAGYEQYF. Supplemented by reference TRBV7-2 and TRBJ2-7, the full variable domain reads GAGVSQSPSNKVTEKGKDVELRCDPISGHTALYWYRQSLGQGLEFLIYFQGNSAPDKSGLPSDRFSAERTGGSVSTLTIQRTQQEDSAVYLCASSLAGQAGYEQYFGPGTRLTVT.

The CDR3 region is CASSIRGTDTQYF. For the CDR3, the DNA is TGCGCCAGCAGCATTCGGGGCACAGATACGCAGTATTTT. This rearrangement joins TRBV5-1 to TRBJ2-3; no firm D call. The V end was cut by 4 bases, the J end by 1 base, with 7 bases between. CDR1 is SGHRS, CDR2 YFSETQ, per germline. CDR3 size: 13 residues.

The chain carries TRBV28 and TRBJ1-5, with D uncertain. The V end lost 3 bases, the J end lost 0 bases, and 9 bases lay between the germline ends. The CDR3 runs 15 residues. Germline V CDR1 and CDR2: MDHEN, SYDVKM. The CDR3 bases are TGTGCCAGCAGTTTTGTAGGGAATAGCAATCAGCCCCAGCATTTT. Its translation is CASSFVGNSNQPQHF.

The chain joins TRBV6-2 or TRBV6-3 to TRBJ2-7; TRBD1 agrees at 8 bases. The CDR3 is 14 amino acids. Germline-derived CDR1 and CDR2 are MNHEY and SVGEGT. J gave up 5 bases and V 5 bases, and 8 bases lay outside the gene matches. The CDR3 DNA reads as TGTGCCAGCAGTATTCAGGGGGCAGGCGACGAGCAGTACTTC. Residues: CASSIQGAGDEQYF.

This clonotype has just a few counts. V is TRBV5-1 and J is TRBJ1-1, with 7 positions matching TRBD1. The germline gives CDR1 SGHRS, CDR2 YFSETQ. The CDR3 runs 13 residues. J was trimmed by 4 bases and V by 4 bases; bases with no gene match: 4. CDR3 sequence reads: CASSPDRSTEAFF. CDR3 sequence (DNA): TGCGCCAGCAGCCCGGACAGGTCCACTGAAGCTTTCTTT.

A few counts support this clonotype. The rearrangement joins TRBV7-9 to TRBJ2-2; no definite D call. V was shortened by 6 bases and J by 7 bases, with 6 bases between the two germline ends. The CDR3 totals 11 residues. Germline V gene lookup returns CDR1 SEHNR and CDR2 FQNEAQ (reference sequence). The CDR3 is CASSWNGELFF. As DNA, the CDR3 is TGTGCCAGCAGTTGGAACGGGGAGCTGTTTTTT.

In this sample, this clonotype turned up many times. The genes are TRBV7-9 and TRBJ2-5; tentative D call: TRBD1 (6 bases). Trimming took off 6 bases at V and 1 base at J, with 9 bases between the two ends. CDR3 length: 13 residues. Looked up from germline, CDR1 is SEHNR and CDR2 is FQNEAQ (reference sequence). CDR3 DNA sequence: TGTGCCAGCAGACGGACAGCCCAAGAGACCCAGTACTTC. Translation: CASRRTAQETQYF.